This TCR beta chain was documented in a study of cytotoxic CD8 clonotypes in ibrutinib-treated CLL. Study-level points and caveats: Clonality measured at baseline exceeded age-matched healthy donors, tracking circulating CD8+ T-cell counts.

Using immunoSEQ multiplex PCR, the repertoire was profiled, and TCRdb retains in-frame clones only, with some absent. Among 90,000 to 100,000 clones listed, about 78% were seen once. The germline CDR1 and CDR2 sequences are SGDLS and YYNGEE. The CDR3 totals 14 residues. Notes on this clone: The target antigen is unknown. Germline and junction disagree at one end, which may indicate a read error.

This TCR was recovered from a human donor with chronic lymphocytic leukemia. V gene TRBV9 combines with J gene TRBJ1-2; maybe TRBD1 (5 bases). The source material was PBMCs, sampled after 12 months of ibrutinib treatment. CDR3 amino acids: CVSSVSGTNYGYTF. Written as DNA, the CDR3 is TGTGTCAGCAGCGTATCAGGGACTAACTATGGCTACACCTTC.